This is a list of T cell receptor beta chains from one sample in a study of shared clonotypes between healthy human individuals. Clones were read by immunoSEQ multiplex PCR, and TCRdb kept only the in-frame ones, dropping some. The table has hundreds of thousands of clones, around 97% seen once. The sequenced sample consisted of naive CD4+ T cells sorted from blood. The origin of the receptors is a woman under 40 in good health. CDR3s include the opening cysteine and the closing phenylalanine or tryptophan. A D gene is named only where the DNA matches it firmly. Clone size is shown for a subset of rows, as once, few, many or a class of expanded clone.

>TRBV2|TRBD2|NA|TRBJ2-2
CASKLTSGSAGELFF
TGTGCCAGCAAACTTACTAGCGGGAGTGCCGGGGAGCTGTTTTTT
>TRBV5-1|NA|NA|TRBJ2-7
CASSLEQGAYEQYF
TGCGCCAGCAGCTTGGAACAGGGAGCTTACGAGCAGTACTTC
>TRBV11-2|TRBD1|NA|TRBJ2-5
CASSLWRTGTEKETQYF
TGTGCCAGCAGCTTGTGGAGGACCGGGACAGAGAAAGAGACCCAGTACTTC
>TRBV28|NA|NA|TRBJ1-5
CASSPQGFGVQPQHF
TGTGCCAGCAGTCCTCAGGGTTTCGGGGTTCAGCCCCAGCATTTT
>TRBV6-5|TRBD1|NA|TRBJ2-2
CASSYAGGSTGELFF
TGTGCCAGCAGTTACGCAGGGGGCAGCACCGGGGAGCTGTTTTTT
>TRBV10-3|TRBD1|NA|TRBJ2-7
CAISAPAGQGASEQYF
TGTGCCATCAGTGCCCCCGCGGGACAGGGGGCAAGCGAGCAGTACTTC
>TRBV4-1|TRBD2|NA|TRBJ2-7
CASSQDIGLAGVSYEQYF
TGCGCCAGCAGCCAAGATATAGGACTAGCGGGAGTCTCCTACGAGCAGTACTTC
>TRBV7-8|NA|NA|TRBJ2-1
CASSFLAEVQFF
TGTGCCAGCAGCTTTTTAGCGGAGGTCCAGTTCTTC
>TRBV5-1|NA|NA|TRBJ1-2
CASSLETRNGYTF
TGCGCCAGCAGCTTGGAGACCCGGAATGGCTACACCTTC
>TRBV14|NA|NA|TRBJ2-7
CASGSSYEQYF
TGTGCCAGCGGGTCCTCCTACGAGCAGTACTTC
>TRBV28|TRBD2|NA|TRBJ2-3
CASSYRGTSKADTQYF
TGTGCCAGCAGTTATAGAGGGACTAGCAAAGCAGATACGCAGTATTTT
>TRBV2|NA|NA|TRBJ1-2
CASQTGRVHTF
TGTGCCAGCCAGACGGGGCGGGTTCACACCTTC
>TRBV27|NA|once|TRBJ2-1
CASSTLTGIDEQFF
TGTGCCAGCAGTACCCTGACAGGTATCGATGAGCAGTTCTTC
>TRBV5-1|NA|NA|TRBJ2-5
CASSLALASVVETQYF
TGCGCCAGCAGCTTGGCCCTGGCTAGCGTTGTGGAGACCCAGTACTTC
>TRBV2|TRBD1|NA|TRBJ1-1
CASSDRTGNTEAFF
TGTGCCAGCAGTGACCGGACAGGGAACACTGAAGCTTTCTTT
>TRBV19|NA|NA|TRBJ2-5
CASSISDQETQYF
TGTGCCAGTAGTATTTCGGACCAAGAGACCCAGTACTTC
>TRBV6-1|NA|NA|TRBJ2-5
CASSERETQYF
TGTGCCAGCAGTGAAAGAGAGACCCAGTACTTC
>TRBV5-1|TRBD1|NA|TRBJ1-4
CASSLAGTGGTEKLFF
TGCGCCAGCAGCTTGGCCGGGACAGGGGGGACGGAAAAACTGTTTTTT
>TRBV28|NA|NA|TRBJ2-7
CASSLGENYEQYF
TGTGCCAGCAGTTTAGGGGAAAACTACGAGCAGTACTTC
>TRBV28|NA|NA|TRBJ1-5
CASSLPDHGQPQHF
TGTGCCAGCAGTTTACCCGATCACGGTCAGCCCCAGCATTTT
>TRBV23-1|TRBD1|NA|TRBJ2-1
CASRPPGQEGDEQFF
TGCGCCAGCAGGCCGCCGGGACAGGAAGGTGATGAGCAGTTCTTC
>TRBV6-1|NA|once|TRBJ2-3
CAYRVSTDTQYF
TGTGCTTACAGGGTCAGCACAGATACGCAGTATTTT
>TRBV7-8|NA|NA|TRBJ1-2
CASSLGLDGYTF
TGTGCCAGCAGCTTAGGACTCGATGGCTACACCTTC
>TRBV11-1|TRBD2|once|TRBJ2-3
CASSLQASGNGDTQYF
TGTGCCAGCAGCTTACAAGCTAGCGGGAATGGAGATACGCAGTATTTT
>TRBV5-1|NA|NA|TRBJ1-2
CASSLEGVRGYTF
TGCGCCAGCAGCTTGGAAGGGGTACGGGGCTACACCTTC
>TRBV6-5|NA|NA|TRBJ2-3
CASSYHGAGSTDTQYF
TGTGCCAGCAGTTACCACGGGGCGGGTAGCACAGATACGCAGTATTTT
>TRBV5-1|TRBD2|NA|TRBJ2-2
CASSWTSVNTGELFF
TGCGCCAGCAGCTGGACTAGTGTGAACACCGGGGAGCTGTTTTTT
>TRBV28|TRBD2|NA|TRBJ2-5
CASSFRVASGMEKETQYF
TGTGCCAGCAGTTTCCGAGTCGCTAGCGGGATGGAAAAGGAGACCCAGTACTTC
>TRBV23-1|NA|NA|TRBJ1-2
CASSQPFIESYGYTF
TGCGCCAGCAGTCAACCCTTTATAGAGTCCTATGGCTACACCTTC
>TRBV11-2|NA|NA|TRBJ2-1
CASSLSRTTRRSEQFF
TGTGCCAGCAGCTTGTCGCGGACTACCCGGAGGAGTGAGCAGTTCTTC
>TRBV5-1|TRBD1|NA|TRBJ2-1
CASRPGQSYNEQFF
TGCGCCTCAAGACCGGGACAGAGCTACAATGAGCAGTTCTTC
>TRBV28|NA|once|TRBJ2-7
CASTLGHGGLSYEQYF
TGTGCCAGCACCCTAGGCCATGGGGGATTGTCCTACGAGCAGTACTTC
>TRBV10-2|NA|NA|TRBJ1-1
CASSEYGYNTEAFF
TGCGCCAGCAGTGAGTACGGGTATAACACTGAAGCTTTCTTT
>TRBV21-1|NA|NA|TRBJ1-1
CAGPSGGALGGAFF
TGTGCCGGGCCTTCAGGGGGCGCGCTTGGTGGAGCTTTCTTT
>TRBV19|NA|once|TRBJ2-7
CARDVRGARTWKAYEQYF
TGTGCCAGAGACGTGAGGGGGGCGCGTACGTGGAAGGCCTACGAGCAGTACTTC
>TRBV18|NA|NA|TRBJ2-7
CASSPQGSYEQYF
TGTGCCAGCTCCCCCCAGGGCTCCTACGAGCAGTACTTC
>TRBV27|TRBD1|NA|TRBJ1-2
CASHGQGDGYTF
TGTGCCAGCCATGGACAGGGGGATGGCTACACCTTC
>TRBV28|NA|NA|TRBJ2-2
CASSSGPNTGELFF
TGTGCCAGCTCCTCAGGACCAAACACCGGGGAGCTGTTTTTT
>TRBV4-1|NA|NA|TRBJ1-6
CASSQDGRIIPLHF
TGCGCCAGCAGCCAAGATGGGCGGATCATACCCCTCCACTTT
>TRBV6-1|TRBD1|NA|TRBJ2-7
CASSVSGQDTYEQYF
TGTGCCAGCAGTGTTTCGGGACAGGACACCTACGAGCAGTACTTC
>TRBV7-9|TRBD1|NA|TRBJ1-2
CASYPWGTGGDYGYTF
TGTGCCAGTTACCCATGGGGGACAGGGGGCGACTATGGCTACACCTTC
>TRBV6-5|TRBD2|NA|TRBJ2-7
CASRRTSDNYEQYF
TGTGCCAGCAGGAGGACTAGCGACAACTACGAGCAGTACTTC
>TRBV18|NA|NA|TRBJ1-5
CASSPEAGNQPQHF
TGTGCCAGCTCACCCGAGGCGGGCAATCAGCCCCAGCATTTT
>TRBV27|NA|NA|TRBJ2-2
CASRTRPNTGELFF
TGTGCCAGCAGGACTAGGCCGAACACCGGGGAGCTGTTTTTT
>TRBV9|NA|NA|TRBJ1-6
CASSVEGYNSPLHF
TGTGCCAGCAGCGTAGAGGGGTATAATTCACCCCTCCACTTT
>TRBV19|TRBD2|once|TRBJ2-7
CASSSRTSGIYEQYF
TGTGCCAGTAGTTCCAGGACTAGCGGGATATACGAGCAGTACTTC
>TRBV30|NA|NA|TRBJ1-6
CAWSRVNSPLHF
TGTGCCTGGAGTAGAGTAAATTCACCCCTCCACTTT